The TCR beta chain under discussion was sequenced for a study of cytomegalovirus exposure and HLA in healthy donors. Germline-derived CDR1 and CDR2 are MDHEN and SYDVKM. This CDR3 is built from 16 residues. Deletions cut 7 bases from V and 0 bases from J, with 15 bases between. The count of this clone is one. The study ran its PCR with 60 Vbeta and 13 Jbeta primers. Here immunoSEQ multiplex PCR was the method, and the copy in TCRdb shows in-frame clones only, minus some. The sample consists of about 140,000 clones, approximately 79% of them appearing once. V and J are TRBV28 and TRBJ1-4; possible D gene TRBD1, 5 bases. This receptor was identified in a woman aged 45-65 years in good health and CMV-seropositive. The material sequenced was PBMCs. CDR3 DNA sequence: TGTGCCAGCACCGTACGACAGTCAGCAACTAATGAAAAACTGTTTTTT. It codes for CASTVRQSATNEKLFF.